A selection of T cell receptor beta chains follows, all from one sample in a study of T cell responses to AZD1222 COVID-19 vaccine. TCRdb's table, derived via immunoSEQ multiplex PCR, lists solely in-frame clones and lacks some. This table has 100,000 to 150,000 clones, roughly 90% appearing once. Sequencing was performed on peripheral blood, taken on day 0 of AZD1222 vaccination. These receptors were obtained from an adult in good health. Both conserved end residues are part of each CDR3. Clone size is stated in some rows and not others, as once, few, many or a class when expanded.

abundance	v_gene	CDR3aa
-	TRBV14	CASSQDRGNQYF
-	TRBV5-5	CASSLALLSSYEQYF
-	TRBV29-1	CSVALAVERNTQYF
-	TRBV5-6	CASSTLHVAKNIQYF
-	TRBV9	CASSVGQQANTGELFF
-	TRBV27	CASREQGAGGYTF
-	TRBV10-3	CAISESGAGRNSPLHF
-	TRBV27	CASSSTSGRYNEQFF
-	TRBV19	CASSTGQGRPYGYTF
-	TRBV19	CASSTRGQGKNEKLFF
-	TRBV7-8	CASSLVWGDGGELFF
-	TRBV6-5	CASSYRPGGNYGYTF
-	TRBV11-2	CASSLDPSLFTEAFF
-	TRBV9	CASSRGYEQYF
-	TRBV19	CASRKDASTPNQPQHF
once	TRBV2	CASSVTGITEAFF
-	TRBV27	CASSATGGNQPQHF
-	TRBV9	CASSVLGATNEKLFF
-	TRBV6-6	CASSYGVYQETQYF
-	TRBV7-8	CASSRTLSGRATDTQYF
-	TRBV13	CASSLSKGSLGGQPQHF
-	TRBV28	CASSSGPFYEQYF
-	TRBV19	CASSSTRGTSGSYEQYF
-	TRBV4-2	CASSQVGSKNTEAFF
-	TRBV2	CASSAGRPNTYNSPLHF
-	TRBV7-9	CASSLAFDEQFF
-	TRBV19	CASSMETSDSSNTGELFF
once	TRBV6-4	CASSESSANTGELFF
-	TRBV5-4	CASSPESPAGNYNEQFF
-	TRBV9	CASSVRGGLETQYF
-	TRBV6-5	CASSYAGQPNTEAFF
-	TRBV28	CASSLLAGAGNTIYF
-	TRBV6-5	CASNVLDRATQPQHF
-	TRBV5-1	CASSLEPGLAQNIQYF
-	TRBV19	CASSIRDSNSYEQYF
few	TRBV13	CASSLGLAGSSYEQYF
-	TRBV19	CASSGQLNSPLHF
-	TRBV30	CASEYYSGRRGEQFF
-	TRBV6-5	CASSYARVQYF
few	TRBV28	CASTGPSSGANVLTF
-	TRBV7-9	CASSPSPPLTTNTEAFF
-	TRBV6-4	CASSDPPILAGGNEQFF
-	TRBV16	CASTQGTSVYNEQFF
-	TRBV10-3	CAISEPGGTKDEQFF
-	TRBV19	CASSIGEGNYGYTF
-	TRBV5-1	CASKKVEERTMAQGGYTF
-	TRBV10-2	CASSETGGNSPLHF
once	TRBV4-1	CASSQVQGTSGRDTQYF
-	TRBV5-1	CASSFSPSSTDTQYF
-	TRBV4-1	CASSQDRTPGREKLFF
-	TRBV28	CASSRPGTSAYEQYF
-	TRBV5-1	CASSLGGAKSSYNEQFF
-	TRBV10-3	CAISGKGQGGFYEQYF
-	TRBV5-5	CAGQQGWGTDTQYF
few	TRBV6-5	CASRIHKNTEAFF
-	TRBV7-6	CASSLGGQGGYGYTF
once	TRBV6-6	CASEPNRGYNEQFF
-	TRBV28	CASSFSGTLAMDTQYF
-	TRBV5-6	CASSLPHSYEQYF
-	TRBV4-1	CASSQDRRHYEQYF